The present T cell receptor (beta chain) was sequenced within a study of cytomegalovirus exposure and HLA in healthy donors. Study-level points and caveats: Immune exposure information available was restricted to CMV serostatus. Later examination showed HLA-associated TCR beta chains had greater clonal expansion than equally common others. In vitro data verified a few CMV-associated chains as specific for CMV antigens. Most TCR beta V segments were productive about 90% or about 30% of the time in an earlier analysis.

Regarding this clone: Its antigen is unknown.

PCR was performed using 60 Vbeta and 13 Jbeta primers. Profiled with immunoSEQ multiplex PCR; TCRdb holds only in-frame clones, not every one. Here the sample spans around 83,000 clones, over 75% being singletons. The CDR3 spans 14 residues. The V end lost 8 bases, the J end lost 2 bases, and 15 bases lay between the germline ends. Germline V gene data show CDR1 as MNHEY and CDR2 as SMNVEV (reference sequence). The sequence was collected from a male donor in good health and CMV-seropositive. The J gene is TRBJ1-2, the V gene TRBV27, with a tentative D call TRBD1 (5 bases). The sequenced material came from PBMCs. CDR3 protein: CASSHGGSNYGYTF. The CDR3 nucleotides are TGTGCCAGCTCCCATGGGGGGTCCAACTATGGCTACACCTTC.